The T cell receptor beta chain described here comes from a study of blood T cell repertoires in COVID-19. At the level of the study: Whether acute or convalescent, the COVID-19 samples came from the United States, Italy and Spain.

In its sample, this clone was seen once. The CDR3 spans 12 residues. Trimming pared 6 bases from V and 4 bases from J, leaving 8 bases between. CDR1 KGHDR and CDR2 SFDVKD come from the germline V gene. Some clones are missing from TCRdb's copy, which holds only in-frame ones; the method was immunoSEQ multiplex PCR. Of some 210,000 clones listed, roughly four fifths are singletons. Material: PBMCs or T cells enriched from blood (not recorded which). The V gene is TRBV24-1, the J gene TRBJ1-2, with D possibly TRBD1 on 5 matching bases. This receptor was taken from a man in his forties who had recovered from COVID-19. The CDR3 bases are TGTGCCACCAGTCTGCAGGGCTATGGCTACACCTTC. As protein: CATSLQGYGYTF.